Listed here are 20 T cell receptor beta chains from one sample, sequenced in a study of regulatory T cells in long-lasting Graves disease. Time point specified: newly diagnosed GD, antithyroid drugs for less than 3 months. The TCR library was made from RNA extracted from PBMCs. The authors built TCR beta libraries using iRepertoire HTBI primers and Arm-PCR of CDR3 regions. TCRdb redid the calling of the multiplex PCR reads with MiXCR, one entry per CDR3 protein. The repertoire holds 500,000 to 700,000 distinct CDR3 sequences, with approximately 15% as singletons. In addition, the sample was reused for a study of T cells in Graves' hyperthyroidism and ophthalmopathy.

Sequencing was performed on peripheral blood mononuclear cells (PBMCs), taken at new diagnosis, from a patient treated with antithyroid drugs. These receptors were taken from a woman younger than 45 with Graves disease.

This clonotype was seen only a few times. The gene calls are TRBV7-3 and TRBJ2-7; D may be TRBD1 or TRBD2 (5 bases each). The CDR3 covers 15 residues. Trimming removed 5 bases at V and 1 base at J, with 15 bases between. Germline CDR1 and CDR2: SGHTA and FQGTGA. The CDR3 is CASSPGWGISYEQYF. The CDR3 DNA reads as TGTGCCAGCAGCCCCGGGTGGGGGATTTCCTACGAGCAGTACTTC. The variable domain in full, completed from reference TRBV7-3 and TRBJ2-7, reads GAGVSQTPSNKVTEKGKYVELRCDPISGHTALYWYRQSLGQGPEFLIYFQGTGAADDSGLPNDRFFAVRPEGSVSTLKIQRTERGDSAVYLCASSPGWGISYEQYFGPGTRLTVT.

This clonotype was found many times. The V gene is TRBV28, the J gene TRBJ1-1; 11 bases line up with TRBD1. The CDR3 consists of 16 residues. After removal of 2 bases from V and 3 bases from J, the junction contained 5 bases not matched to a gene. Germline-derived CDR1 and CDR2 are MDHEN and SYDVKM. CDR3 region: CASSLGQGARYTEAFF. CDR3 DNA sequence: TGTGCCAGCAGTTTAGGACAGGGGGCGCGGTACACTGAAGCTTTCTTT.

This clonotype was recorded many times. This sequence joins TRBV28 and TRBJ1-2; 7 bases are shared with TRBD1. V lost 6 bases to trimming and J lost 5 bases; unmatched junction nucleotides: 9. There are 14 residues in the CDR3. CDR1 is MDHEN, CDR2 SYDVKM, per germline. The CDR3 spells CASSEGQAVYGYTF. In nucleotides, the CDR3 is TGTGCCAGCAGCGAAGGACAGGCCGTTTATGGCTACACCTTC.

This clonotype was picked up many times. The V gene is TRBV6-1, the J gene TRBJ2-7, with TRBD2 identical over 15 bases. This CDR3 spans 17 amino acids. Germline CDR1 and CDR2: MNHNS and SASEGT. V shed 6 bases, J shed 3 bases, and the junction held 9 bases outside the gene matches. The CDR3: CASRGTSGRPSNYEQYF. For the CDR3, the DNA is TGTGCCAGCAGAGGGACTAGCGGGAGGCCATCAAACTACGAGCAGTACTTC.

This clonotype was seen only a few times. The CDR3 DNA is TGCAGCGTTGACAGACTCCAAGAGACCCAGTACTTC. As protein: CSVDRLQETQYF. The genes are TRBV29-1 and TRBJ2-5, with D uncertain. CDR1 is SQVTM and CDR2 is ANQGSEA in the germline V gene. This CDR3 contains 12 residues. V lost 3 bases and J lost 1, with 6 bases in between.

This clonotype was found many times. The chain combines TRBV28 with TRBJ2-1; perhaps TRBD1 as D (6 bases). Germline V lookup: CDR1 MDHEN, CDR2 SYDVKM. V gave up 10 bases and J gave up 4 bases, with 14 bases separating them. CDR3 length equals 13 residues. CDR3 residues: CATSGHSYNEQFF. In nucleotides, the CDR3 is TGTGCCACCTCGGGACATAGTTACAATGAGCAGTTCTTC.

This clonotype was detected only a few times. Here the CDR3 reads CATSRQGIAGELFF. In nucleotides, the CDR3 is TGTGCCACCTCGAGACAGGGTATCGCCGGGGAGCTGTTTTTT. The chain carries TRBV27 and TRBJ2-2, with 7 positions matching TRBD1. The length of the CDR3 is 14 residues. V trimming: 10 bases; J trimming: 6 bases; junction bases outside the gene matches: 11. Germline lookup yields CDR1 MNHEY and CDR2 SMNVEV (reference sequence).

The CDR3 coding sequence is TGTGCCAGTAGTATGGGACTAGCGGGAGTGATCGGGGAGCTGTTTTTT. Translation gives CASSMGLAGVIGELFF. The chain couples TRBV19 to TRBJ2-2; 14 bases map to TRBD2. With V trimmed by 3 bases and J by 7 bases, 4 bases remained unmatched. Germline values: CDR1 LNHDA, CDR2 SQIVND (reference sequence). This CDR3 has 16 residues.

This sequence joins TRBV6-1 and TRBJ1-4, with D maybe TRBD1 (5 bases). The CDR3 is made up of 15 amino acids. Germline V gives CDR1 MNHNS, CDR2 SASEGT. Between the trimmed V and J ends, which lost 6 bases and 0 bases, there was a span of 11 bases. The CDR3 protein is CASSRDVATNEKLFF. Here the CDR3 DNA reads TGTGCCAGCAGCCGGGACGTCGCAACTAATGAAAAACTGTTTTTT.

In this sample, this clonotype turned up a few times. The CDR3 reads CASSPGAVANQPQHF. The CDR3 DNA sequence: TGTGCCAGCTCCCCCGGTGCGGTCGCTAATCAGCCCCAGCATTTT. The chain combines TRBV27 with TRBJ1-5; D not resolved. The CDR3 is made up of 15 amino acids. The germline CDR1 and CDR2 sequences are MNHEY and SMNVEV (reference sequence). Between the trimmed V and J ends, which lost 8 bases and 4 bases, there was a span of 18 bases.

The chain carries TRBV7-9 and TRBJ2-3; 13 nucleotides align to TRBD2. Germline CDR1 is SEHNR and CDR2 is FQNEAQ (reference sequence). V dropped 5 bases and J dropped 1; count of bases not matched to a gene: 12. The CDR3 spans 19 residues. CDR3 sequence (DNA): TGTGCCAGCAGCGGTGTACTCGGGACTAGCGGGAAAGGCACAGATACGCAGTATTTT. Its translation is CASSGVLGTSGKGTDTQYF.

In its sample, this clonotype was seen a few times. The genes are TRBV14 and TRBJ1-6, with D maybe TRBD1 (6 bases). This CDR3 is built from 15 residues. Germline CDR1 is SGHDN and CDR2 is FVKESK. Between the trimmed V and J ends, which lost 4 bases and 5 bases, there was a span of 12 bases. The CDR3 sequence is CASSRDRPDNSPLHF. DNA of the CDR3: TGTGCCAGCAGCCGTGACAGGCCCGATAATTCACCCCTCCACTTT. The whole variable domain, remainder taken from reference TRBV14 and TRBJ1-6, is EAGVTQFPSHSVIEKGQTVTLRCDPISGHDNLYWYRRVMGKEIKFLLHFVKESKQDESGMPNNRFLAERTGGTYSTLKVQPAELEDSGVYFCASSRDRPDNSPLHFGNGTRLTVT.

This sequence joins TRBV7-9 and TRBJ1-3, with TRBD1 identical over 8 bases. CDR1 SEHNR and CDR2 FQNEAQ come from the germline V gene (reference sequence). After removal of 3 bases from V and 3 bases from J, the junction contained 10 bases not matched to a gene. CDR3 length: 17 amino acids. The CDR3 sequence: CASSFAGGGGFGNTIYF. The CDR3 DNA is TGTGCCAGCAGCTTCGCAGGGGGCGGCGGGTTTGGAAACACCATATATTTT.

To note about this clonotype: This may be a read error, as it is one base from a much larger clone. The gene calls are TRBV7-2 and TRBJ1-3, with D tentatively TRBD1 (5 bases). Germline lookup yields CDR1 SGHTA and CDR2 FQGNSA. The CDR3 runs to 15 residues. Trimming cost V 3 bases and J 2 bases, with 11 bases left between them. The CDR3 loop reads CASSLRGFPGNTIYF. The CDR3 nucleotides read TGTGCCAGCAGCTTGAGGGGCTTCCCTGGAAACACCATATATTTT.

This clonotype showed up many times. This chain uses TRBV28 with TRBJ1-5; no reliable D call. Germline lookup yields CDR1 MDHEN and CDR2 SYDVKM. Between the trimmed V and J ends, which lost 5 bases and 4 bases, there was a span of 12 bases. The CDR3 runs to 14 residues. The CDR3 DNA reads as TGTGCCAGCAGTCTTGCGGGAGCAAATCAGCCCCAGCATTTT. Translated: CASSLAGANQPQHF.

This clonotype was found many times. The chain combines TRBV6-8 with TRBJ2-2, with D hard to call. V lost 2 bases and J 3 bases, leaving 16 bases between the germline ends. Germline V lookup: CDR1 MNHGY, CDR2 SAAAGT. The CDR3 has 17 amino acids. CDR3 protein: CASSYRHSNLDTGELFF. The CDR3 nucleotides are TGTGCCAGCAGTTACAGGCACTCTAACCTGGACACCGGGGAGCTGTTTTTT.

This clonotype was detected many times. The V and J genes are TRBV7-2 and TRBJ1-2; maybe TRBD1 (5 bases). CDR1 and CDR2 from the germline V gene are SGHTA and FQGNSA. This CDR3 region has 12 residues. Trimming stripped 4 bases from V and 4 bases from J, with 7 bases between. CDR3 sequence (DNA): TGTGCCAGCAGCTCGACAGTCTATGGCTACACCTTC. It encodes CASSSTVYGYTF.

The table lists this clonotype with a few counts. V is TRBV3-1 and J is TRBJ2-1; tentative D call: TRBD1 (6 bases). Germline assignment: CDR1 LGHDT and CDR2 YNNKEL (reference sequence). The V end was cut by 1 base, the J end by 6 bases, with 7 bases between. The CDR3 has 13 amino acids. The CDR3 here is CASSQGQANEQFF. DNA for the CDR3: TGTGCCAGCAGCCAAGGACAGGCCAATGAGCAGTTCTTC.

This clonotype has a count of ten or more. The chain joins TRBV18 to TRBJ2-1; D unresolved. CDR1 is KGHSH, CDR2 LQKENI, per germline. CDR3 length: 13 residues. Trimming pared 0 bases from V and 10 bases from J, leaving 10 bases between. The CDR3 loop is CASSPPGQAEQFF. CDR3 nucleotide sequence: TGTGCCAGCTCACCACCGGGCCAGGCAGAGCAGTTCTTC.

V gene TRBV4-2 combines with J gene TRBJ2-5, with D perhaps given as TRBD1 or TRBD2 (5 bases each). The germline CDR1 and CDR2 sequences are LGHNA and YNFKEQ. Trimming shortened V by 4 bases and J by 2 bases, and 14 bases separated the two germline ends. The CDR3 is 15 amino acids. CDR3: CASSRGPGSQETQYF. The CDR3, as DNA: TGTGCCAGCAGCCGAGGGCCAGGGTCGCAAGAGACCCAGTACTTC.